This TCR beta chain was identified during a study of Graves' ophthalmopathy and Graves' hyperthyroidism. Trimming cost V 5 bases and J 3 bases, with 16 bases left between them. This CDR3 spans 15 amino acids. Germline V lookup: CDR1 SEHNR, CDR2 FQNEAQ (reference sequence). RNA transcripts yielded amplified TCR beta CDR3 regions. The first-round RT-PCR employed HTBI primers together with the Qiagen OneStep RT-PCR kit. A multiplex PCR was then performed as the second round. From the multiplex PCR reads, TCRdb called clonotypes with MiXCR, one entry per CDR3 protein. The table has just over 600,000 distinct CDR3 sequences, about 20% seen once.

The V gene is TRBV7-9, the J gene TRBJ1-1, with D unresolved. The sample was peripheral blood. The TCR sequence derives from a woman between 18 and 29 years old with stable Graves' hyperthyroidism. Some clones in this sample may be carry-over from other donors' samples. The CDR3 region is CASSPLSAPDTEAFF. DNA of the CDR3: TGTGCCAGCAGCCCCCTTTCCGCACCGGACACTGAAGCTTTCTTT. Full variable domain (missing parts from reference TRBV7-9 and TRBJ1-1): DTGVSQNPRHKITKRGQNVTFRCDPISEHNRLYWYRQTLGQGPEFLTYFQNEAQLEKSRLLSDRFSAERPKGSFSTLEIQRTEQGDSAMYLCASSPLSAPDTEAFFGQGTRLTVV.